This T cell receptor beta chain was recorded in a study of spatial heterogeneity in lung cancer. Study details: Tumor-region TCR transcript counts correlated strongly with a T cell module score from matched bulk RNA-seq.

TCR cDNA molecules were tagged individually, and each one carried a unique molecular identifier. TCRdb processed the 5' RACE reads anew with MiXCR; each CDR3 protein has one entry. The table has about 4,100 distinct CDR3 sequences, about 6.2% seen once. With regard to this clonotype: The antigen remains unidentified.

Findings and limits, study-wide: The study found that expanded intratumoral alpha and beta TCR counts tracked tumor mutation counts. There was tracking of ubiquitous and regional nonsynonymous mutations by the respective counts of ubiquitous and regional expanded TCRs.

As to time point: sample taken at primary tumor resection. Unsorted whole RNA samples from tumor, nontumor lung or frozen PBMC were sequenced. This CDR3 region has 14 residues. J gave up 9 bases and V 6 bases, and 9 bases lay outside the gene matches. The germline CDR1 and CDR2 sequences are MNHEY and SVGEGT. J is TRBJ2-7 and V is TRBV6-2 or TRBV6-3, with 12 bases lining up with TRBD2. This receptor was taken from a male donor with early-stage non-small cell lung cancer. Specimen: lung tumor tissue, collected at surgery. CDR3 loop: CASSLLGLAGAQYF. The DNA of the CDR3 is TGTGCCAGCAGCCTCCTGGGACTAGCGGGTGCGCAGTACTTC.